The sequence of this T cell receptor (beta chain) was determined in a study of T-cell reconstitution after alpha-beta-depleted transplantation in children (dated by TCRdb to about 2016). Study-wide context: Using TCR repertoire profiling, the study quantitatively followed how T-cell immune reconstitution unfolded in children after TCRalphabeta/CD19-depleted allogeneic hematopoietic cell transplantation.

The label giving this sample's treatment or condition can be read as: allogeneic hematopoietic cell transplantation with graft depleted of TCRalphabeta T cells and CD19 B cells. The children who served as transplant recipients had been given grafts of TCRalphabeta/CD19-depleted allogeneic hematopoietic cells. Summary of the overall study and its limitations: Apparently early alphabetaT-cell count recovery about two months after transplant reportedly relied on only several hundred rapidly expanded clones derived from non-depleted graft cells. Hyperexpanded clone frequencies declined over subsequent months; after one year, T-cell counts and TCRbeta diversity were mostly attributed to newly produced T cells. In some patients, the high TCRbeta diversity seen at day 60 was put down to recipient T cells and intrathymic progenitors that had survived conditioning.

The CDR3 measures 14 amino acids from cysteine to phenylalanine. The entry retains the CDR3 DNA only, 42 bases that are in frame from base 1. CDR1 and CDR2 were assigned from the germline V gene (reference sequence) as MNHEY and SMNVEV. Worth noting for this clonotype: Its antigen has not been determined. Possible read error: a much larger clone is one base away.

Libraries were constructed by PCR. Sequencing took place on an Illumina HiSeq 2500. TCR library preparation used molecular barcoding, with unique molecular identifiers applied to normalize quantification of the TCRbeta repertoire. TCRdb's own reprocessing of the public reads used fastp at Q25 and MiXCR and kept productive beta chains. CDR3 protein sequences are deduplicated, and each keeps its most common genes and DNA. The sample table holds some 220,000 distinct CDR3 sequences, of which under 13% were seen once. The leading ten clones occupy under 30% of the sample. This clonotype originated in a child younger than two with acute myeloid leukemia, due to receive a stem cell transplant. The chain uses TRBV27 and TRBJ2-7; a tentative D match to TRBD2 spans 6 bases. The source material was PBMCs, sampled before TCRalphabeta/CD19-depleted stem cell transplant. CDR3 protein: CASSSGERSYKQYF. The DNA reads TGTGCCAGCAGTTCGGGGGAGAGGTCCTACAAGCAGTACTTC.